A single sample is the source of the 32 T cell receptor beta chains below, sequenced in a study of technical replicates of blood from a few donors. Clones were read by immunoSEQ multiplex PCR, and TCRdb kept only the in-frame ones, dropping some. The sample has about 84,000 clones, about 97% seen once. Sequenced sample: T cells isolated from PBMCs. The receptor source for this set is a human donor in good health.

The genes are TRBV15 and TRBJ2-1; perhaps TRBD1 as D (5 bases). The CDR3 runs to 15 residues. In germline, CDR1 is LNHNV, CDR2 YYDKDF (reference sequence). V was cut by 0 bases and J by 1 base, with 7 bases left in between. In DNA, the CDR3 is TGTGCCACCAGCAGAGATAGGGGTTCCTACAATGAGCAGTTCTTC. It codes for CATSRDRGSYNEQFF.

The sample holds one count of this clone. This rearrangement joins TRBV11-3 to TRBJ2-2; tentatively, D is TRBD1 (6 bases). This CDR3 is built from 14 residues. Germline lookup yields CDR1 SGHNT and CDR2 YENEEA. V lost 5 bases, J lost 5 bases, and 12 bases lay in between. CDR3 amino acids: CASSPLGGTGELFF. DNA of the CDR3: TGTGCCAGCAGCCCCTTAGGGGGAACCGGGGAGCTGTTTTTT.

The V call is TRBV5-1, the J call TRBJ2-3, with TRBD2 matching over 7 bases. There are 16 residues in the CDR3. The V gene end was trimmed by 0 bases and the J gene end by 2 bases; junction bases not matched to a gene: 6. The germline CDR1 and CDR2 sequences are SGHRS and YFSETQ. The chain's CDR3 is CASSLASGRFTDTQYF. CDR3 sequence (DNA): TGCGCCAGCAGCTTGGCTAGCGGAAGGTTCACAGATACGCAGTATTTT.

V and J are TRBV7-2 and TRBJ2-1, with TRBD2 matching over 8 bases. V dropped 6 bases and J dropped 3; count of bases not matched to a gene: 7. The CDR3 sequence is 15 residues long. Germline-derived CDR1 and CDR2 are SGHTA and FQGNSA. CDR3 bases: TGTGCCAGCAGTCCAAGCGGGGGTTTCTACAATGAGCAGTTCTTC. This sequence encodes CASSPSGGFYNEQFF.

The V call is TRBV7-2, the J call TRBJ1-6; 8 nucleotides align to TRBD1. CDR1 SGHTA and CDR2 FQGNSA come from the germline V gene. Losses at the gene ends were 5 bases for V and 0 bases for J; bases not matched to a gene: 9. The CDR3 totals 18 residues. The CDR3 is CASSPGTGISSYNSPLHF. The CDR3 DNA is TGTGCCAGCAGCCCAGGGACAGGAATAAGCTCCTATAATTCACCCCTCCACTTT.

The genes are TRBV5-1 and TRBJ1-1; 7 nucleotides align to TRBD1. With V trimmed by 4 bases and J by 1 base, 7 bases remained unmatched. This CDR3 contains 15 residues. CDR1 is SGHRS and CDR2 is YFSETQ in the germline V gene. In DNA, the CDR3 is TGCGCCAGCAGCACCCAGACAGGGAAGAACACTGAAGCTTTCTTT. The encoded protein is CASSTQTGKNTEAFF.

This chain connects TRBV7-3 to TRBJ2-1, with 16 bases fitting TRBD2. CDR3 length: 15 amino acids. Germline V gene sequence: CDR1 SGHTA, CDR2 FQGTGA. With V trimmed by 5 bases and J by 13 bases, 8 bases remained unmatched. Written as DNA, the CDR3 is TGTGCCAGCAGCCCCTCCGGGACTAGCGGGGGGGGACAGTTCTTC. Its translation is CASSPSGTSGGGQFF.

The J gene is TRBJ2-1, the V gene TRBV11-2; 9 nucleotides match TRBD2. With 6 bases clipped from V and 8 bases from J, the junction kept 11 bases outside the gene matches. Germline V CDR1 and CDR2: SGHAT, FQNNGV. The CDR3 is made up of 15 amino acids. The DNA for the CDR3 is TGTGCCAGCAGGAAACCGGGACTAGCAGGCTATGAGCAGTTCTTC. It encodes CASRKPGLAGYEQFF.

The chain couples TRBV19 to TRBJ1-1; 7 positions match TRBD1. Germline loops: CDR1 LNHDA, CDR2 SQIVND (reference sequence). J was trimmed by 5 bases and V by 5 bases; bases with no gene match: 5. This CDR3 spans 13 amino acids. In nucleotides, the CDR3 is TGTGCCAGTAGTTCCCAACAGGGGACTGAAGCTTTCTTT. This codes for CASSSQQGTEAFF.

This clone was picked up one time. This sequence joins TRBV5-6 and TRBJ2-7; a weak D match, TRBD1 (6 bases). The V gene lost 1 base and the J gene lost 4 bases, with 12 bases spanning the gap. CDR1 SGHDT and CDR2 YYEEEE come from the germline V gene. This CDR3 is 14 amino acids long. Here the CDR3 reads CASSLTGSLYEQYF. DNA of the CDR3: TGTGCCAGCAGCTTGACAGGGTCCCTTTACGAGCAGTACTTC.

The chain is built from TRBV7-7 and TRBJ2-3; a possible D gene is TRBD2 (5 bases). Trimming took off 4 bases at V and 4 bases at J, with 9 bases between the two ends. This CDR3 comprises 13 residues. The germline V gene encodes CDR1 SSHAT and CDR2 FNYEAQ (reference sequence). CDR3 nucleotide sequence: TGTGCCAGCAGCTCTACGCGGGCAGATACGCAGTATTTT. It specifies CASSSTRADTQYF. The full variable domain, completed using reference TRBV7-7 and TRBJ2-3, is GAGVSQSPRYKVTKRGQDVTLRCDPISSHATLYWYQQALGQGPEFLTYFNYEAQPDKSGLPSDRFSAERPEGSISTLTIQRTEQRDSAMYRCASSSTRADTQYFGPGTRLTVL.

The CDR3 region is CASSFPGHSGNTIYF. The CDR3 DNA follows: TGTGCCAGCAGCTTTCCAGGTCATTCTGGAAACACCATATATTTT. V gene TRBV7-9 combines with J gene TRBJ1-3; D gene ambiguous. V was trimmed by 3 bases and J by 1 base, leaving 10 bases between them. Looked up from germline, CDR1 is SEHNR and CDR2 is FQNEAQ (reference sequence). The length of the CDR3 is 15 residues.

The gene calls are TRBV29-1 and TRBJ1-2; D is ambiguous. Trimming took 2 bases from V and 0 from J, leaving 7 bases between them. This CDR3 has 13 residues. In germline, CDR1 is SQVTM, CDR2 ANQGSEA. CDR3 bases: TGCAGCGTTGAATGGGGAGCTAACTATGGCTACACCTTC. Its translation is CSVEWGANYGYTF.

The chain is built from TRBV4-1 and TRBJ2-1, with D perhaps TRBD1 (6 bases). CDR3 size: 17 residues. Germline loops: CDR1 MGHRA, CDR2 YSYEKL. Deletions cut 1 base from V and 4 bases from J, with 17 bases between. The CDR3: CASSQVIRGDRYNEQFF. The CDR3 DNA follows: TGCGCCAGCAGCCAAGTAATCCGAGGAGACAGGTACAATGAGCAGTTCTTC.

In nucleotides, the CDR3 is TGTGCCAGCAGCCTCGGAGAAGGTCATGGCTACACCTTC. This translates into CASSLGEGHGYTF. The chain links TRBV5-6 to TRBJ1-2; D ambiguous. Germline CDR1 and CDR2: SGHDT and YYEEEE. Trimming shortened V by 4 bases and J by 6 bases, and 13 bases separated the two germline ends. The CDR3 length is 13 residues.

The rearrangement links TRBV7-4 to TRBJ2-3; D unresolved. Germline loops: CDR1 SGHVT, CDR2 SQSDAQ. The ends were cut back, 5 bases at V and 2 bases at J, with 14 bases in the middle. There are 15 residues in the CDR3. The CDR3 DNA reads TGTGCCAGCAGCAATAACGAGGTGACCACAGATACGCAGTATTTT. Translating it yields CASSNNEVTTDTQYF.

J is TRBJ1-1 and V is TRBV28; D uncertain. V was clipped by 5 bases and J by 2 bases, with 3 bases between them. Germline-derived CDR1 and CDR2 are MDHEN and SYDVKM. The CDR3 is made up of 11 amino acids. The CDR3 nucleotides are TGTGCCAGCAGTCCTAACACTGAAGCTTTCTTT. Its translation is CASSPNTEAFF.

The V and J genes are TRBV5-4 and TRBJ2-2; TRBD2 might be the D (6 bases). Trimming stripped 1 base from V and 1 base from J, with 11 bases between. In germline, CDR1 is SGHNT, CDR2 YYREEE (reference sequence). The CDR3 runs 16 residues. Here the CDR3 reads CASSLFRGMNTGELFF. CDR3 coding DNA: TGTGCCAGCAGCTTGTTCCGGGGGATGAACACCGGGGAGCTGTTTTTT.

The genes are TRBV28 and TRBJ1-6; no clear D. Germline V gene sequence: CDR1 MDHEN, CDR2 SYDVKM. CDR3 length: 14 residues. The V gene lost 5 bases and the J gene lost 13 bases, with 18 bases spanning the gap. Here the CDR3 reads CASSRALSLLPLHF. The CDR3 DNA follows: TGTGCCAGCAGTCGCGCCCTCTCGTTGCTTCCCCTCCACTTT.

In its sample, this clone was seen once. V is TRBV4-1 and J is TRBJ2-5; 8 nucleotides match TRBD1. CDR3 size: 16 residues. V trimming: 4 bases; J trimming: 6 bases; junction bases outside the gene matches: 13. CDR1 and CDR2 from the germline V gene are MGHRA and YSYEKL. The CDR3 spells CASSLTSQGAGKTQYF. DNA for the CDR3: TGCGCCAGCAGCCTGACAAGCCAGGGGGCGGGGAAGACCCAGTACTTC.

V is TRBV5-1 and J is TRBJ2-6; TRBD1 matches 10 bases. Germline CDR1 SGHRS, CDR2 YFSETQ. V lost 3 bases to trimming and J lost 4 bases; unmatched junction nucleotides: 10. The CDR3 loop spans 18 amino acids. Here the CDR3 DNA reads TGCGCCAGCAGCTCGGGACAGGGGCCGTCTGTGGGGGCCAACGTCCTGACTTTC. It translates to CASSSGQGPSVGANVLTF.

The chain links TRBV25-1 to TRBJ2-7, with unresolved D. Germline V CDR1 and CDR2: MGHDK, SYGVNS. This CDR3 is 13 amino acids long. Trimming shortened V by 7 bases and J by 0 bases, and 10 bases separated the two germline ends. The CDR3: CASKGTDSYEQYF. CDR3 nucleotides: TGTGCCAGCAAAGGTACAGACTCCTACGAGCAGTACTTC.

The chain uses TRBV20-1 and TRBJ2-3; no clear D gene. Germline CDR1 reads DFQATT; CDR2 reads SNEGSKA (reference sequence). This CDR3 is built from 11 residues. Trimming pared 5 bases from V and 2 bases from J, leaving 5 bases between. The CDR3 protein is CSASSTDTQYF. CDR3 nucleotides: TGCAGTGCTTCCTCCACAGATACGCAGTATTTT.

This chain connects TRBV2 to TRBJ2-3; the match to TRBD2 covers 10 bases. J gave up 4 bases and V 6 bases, and 4 bases lay outside the gene matches. Germline CDR1 is SNHLY and CDR2 is FYNNEI. This CDR3 spans 14 amino acids. Here the CDR3 reads CASRELAGADTQYF. CDR3 DNA sequence: TGTGCCAGCAGGGAGCTAGCGGGAGCAGATACGCAGTATTTT.

This chain links TRBV19 with TRBJ1-2; D is unresolved. The CDR3 totals 15 residues. The V gene lost 0 bases and the J gene lost 2 bases, with 10 bases spanning the gap. Germline CDR1 is LNHDA and CDR2 is SQIVND (reference sequence). CDR3 loop: CASSIEGRGNYGYTF. CDR3 nucleotides: TGTGCCAGTAGTATAGAAGGCAGAGGGAACTATGGCTACACCTTC.

The chain has TRBV29-1 and TRBJ2-7; TRBD1 aligns across 8 bases. Germline CDR1 SQVTM, CDR2 ANQGSEA. The CDR3 length is 14 residues. J gave up 3 bases and V 5 bases, and 9 bases lay outside the gene matches. CDR3 loop: CSVPSGGSFYEQYF. The CDR3 DNA sequence: TGCAGCGTTCCTTCAGGGGGCTCTTTCTACGAGCAGTACTTC.

The genes are TRBV15 and TRBJ1-1; D unresolved. Germline CDR1 and CDR2: LNHNV and YYDKDF (reference sequence). There are 14 residues in the CDR3. V shed 0 bases and J shed 3 bases, with 8 bases lying between them. CDR3 residues: CATSRDLRDTEAFF. DNA of the CDR3: TGTGCCACCAGCAGAGATTTACGGGACACTGAAGCTTTCTTT.

The V and J genes are TRBV9 and TRBJ1-3; TRBD1 agrees at 7 bases. CDR3 size: 16 residues. V was pared by 4 bases and J by 4 bases, with 11 bases of the junction left unmatched. Germline-derived CDR1 and CDR2 are SGDLS and YYNGEE. CDR3 sequence: CASSPLTGSVGNTIYF. The DNA of the CDR3 is TGTGCCAGCAGCCCACTGACAGGGTCGGTCGGAAACACCATATATTTT.

The genes are TRBV10-3 and TRBJ2-6; D is ambiguous. Trimming took off 2 bases at V and 3 bases at J, with 11 bases between the two ends. This CDR3 comprises 16 residues. Germline values: CDR1 ENHRY, CDR2 SYGVKD. The CDR3 DNA sequence: TGTGCCATCAGTGAGCCAACAATTGGTGGGGCCAACGTCCTGACTTTC. This sequence encodes CAISEPTIGGANVLTF.

The rearrangement uses TRBV2 and TRBJ2-3, with TRBD2 matching over 11 bases. V lost 8 bases to trimming and J lost 4 bases; unmatched junction nucleotides: 5. The CDR3 sequence is 14 residues long. CDR1 SNHLY and CDR2 FYNNEI come from the germline V gene. The CDR3 bases are TGTGCCAGCGGGGTTAGCGGGGGGGCAGATACGCAGTATTTT. Translation: CASGVSGGADTQYF.

The gene calls are TRBV7-6 and TRBJ1-5; 8 nucleotides line up with TRBD1. CDR1 SGHVS and CDR2 FNYEAQ come from the germline V gene. The junction had 15 bases not matched to a gene; V was cut back by 4 bases and J by 1 base. There are 19 residues in the CDR3. The CDR3 bases are TGTGCCAGCAGCTACGAGGACAGGGTGTGTTGCTTGAGCAATCAGCCCCAGCATTTT. This sequence encodes CASSYEDRVCCLSNQPQHF. Combining the CDR3 with reference TRBV7-6 and TRBJ1-5 gives the whole variable domain GAGVSQSPRYKVTKRGQDVALRCDPISGHVSLYWYRQALGQGPEFLTYFNYEAQQDKSGLPNDRFSAERPEGSISTLTIQRTEQRDSAMYRCASSYEDRVCCLSNQPQHFGDGTRLSIL.

The chain couples TRBV2 to TRBJ2-7, with 8 bases lining up with TRBD1. Trimming took 1 base from V and 3 from J; bases not matched to a gene: 8. The CDR3 length is 16 residues. Germline values: CDR1 SNHLY, CDR2 FYNNEI. The CDR3 region is CASSEVTNRGSYEQYF. CDR3 DNA sequence: TGTGCCAGCAGTGAAGTAACAAACAGGGGGAGCTACGAGCAGTACTTC.